This T cell receptor beta chain was captured in a study of blood T cell repertoires in COVID-19. Study-level background: Acute and convalescent COVID-19 specimens originated in the United States, Italy and Spain. PBMCs, B-cell-depleted T cells, or T cells provided the cDNA or gDNA that made up the material.

Authors' analysis steps: Estimation of nucleated cell counts was performed using reference gene primer amplification. This table comes from immunoSEQ multiplex PCR, and its TCRdb copy is limited to in-frame clones, with some not included. From that table come the V and J calls and clone size; the DNA was used to work out D and trimming. The sample includes about 150,000 clones, just over 90% of them seen just once. Seattle patients were enrolled during active infection and followed longitudinally. This clone was seen just once. Sequenced material: peripheral blood. This clonotype was sampled from a man between 18 and 29 years old with COVID-19, enrolled during active disease.

CDR3 sequence (DNA): TGTGCCAGTAGTATAGGTCGGGGAGTGTATACCGGGGAGCTGTTTTTT. Translated: CASSIGRGVYTGELFF. The V gene is TRBV19, the J gene TRBJ2-2, with TRBD2 as a possible D gene (5 bases). Germline V gene data show CDR1 as LNHDA and CDR2 as SQIVND (reference sequence). With 1 base removed from V and 5 bases from J, the gap between germline ends came to 14 bases. The CDR3 extends over 16 amino acids.